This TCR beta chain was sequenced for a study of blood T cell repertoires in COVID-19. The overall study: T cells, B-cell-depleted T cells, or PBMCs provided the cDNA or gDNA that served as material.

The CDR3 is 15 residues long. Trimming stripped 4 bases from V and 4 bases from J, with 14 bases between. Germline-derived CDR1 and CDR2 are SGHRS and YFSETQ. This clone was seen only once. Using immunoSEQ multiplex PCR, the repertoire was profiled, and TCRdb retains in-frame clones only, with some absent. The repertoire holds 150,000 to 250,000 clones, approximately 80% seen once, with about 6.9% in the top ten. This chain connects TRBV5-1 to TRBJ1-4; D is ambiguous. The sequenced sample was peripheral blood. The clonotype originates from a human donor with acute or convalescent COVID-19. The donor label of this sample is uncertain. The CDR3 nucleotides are TGCGCCAGCAGCCCACACACCAAAGTTAATGAAAAACTGTTTTTT. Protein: CASSPHTKVNEKLFF.